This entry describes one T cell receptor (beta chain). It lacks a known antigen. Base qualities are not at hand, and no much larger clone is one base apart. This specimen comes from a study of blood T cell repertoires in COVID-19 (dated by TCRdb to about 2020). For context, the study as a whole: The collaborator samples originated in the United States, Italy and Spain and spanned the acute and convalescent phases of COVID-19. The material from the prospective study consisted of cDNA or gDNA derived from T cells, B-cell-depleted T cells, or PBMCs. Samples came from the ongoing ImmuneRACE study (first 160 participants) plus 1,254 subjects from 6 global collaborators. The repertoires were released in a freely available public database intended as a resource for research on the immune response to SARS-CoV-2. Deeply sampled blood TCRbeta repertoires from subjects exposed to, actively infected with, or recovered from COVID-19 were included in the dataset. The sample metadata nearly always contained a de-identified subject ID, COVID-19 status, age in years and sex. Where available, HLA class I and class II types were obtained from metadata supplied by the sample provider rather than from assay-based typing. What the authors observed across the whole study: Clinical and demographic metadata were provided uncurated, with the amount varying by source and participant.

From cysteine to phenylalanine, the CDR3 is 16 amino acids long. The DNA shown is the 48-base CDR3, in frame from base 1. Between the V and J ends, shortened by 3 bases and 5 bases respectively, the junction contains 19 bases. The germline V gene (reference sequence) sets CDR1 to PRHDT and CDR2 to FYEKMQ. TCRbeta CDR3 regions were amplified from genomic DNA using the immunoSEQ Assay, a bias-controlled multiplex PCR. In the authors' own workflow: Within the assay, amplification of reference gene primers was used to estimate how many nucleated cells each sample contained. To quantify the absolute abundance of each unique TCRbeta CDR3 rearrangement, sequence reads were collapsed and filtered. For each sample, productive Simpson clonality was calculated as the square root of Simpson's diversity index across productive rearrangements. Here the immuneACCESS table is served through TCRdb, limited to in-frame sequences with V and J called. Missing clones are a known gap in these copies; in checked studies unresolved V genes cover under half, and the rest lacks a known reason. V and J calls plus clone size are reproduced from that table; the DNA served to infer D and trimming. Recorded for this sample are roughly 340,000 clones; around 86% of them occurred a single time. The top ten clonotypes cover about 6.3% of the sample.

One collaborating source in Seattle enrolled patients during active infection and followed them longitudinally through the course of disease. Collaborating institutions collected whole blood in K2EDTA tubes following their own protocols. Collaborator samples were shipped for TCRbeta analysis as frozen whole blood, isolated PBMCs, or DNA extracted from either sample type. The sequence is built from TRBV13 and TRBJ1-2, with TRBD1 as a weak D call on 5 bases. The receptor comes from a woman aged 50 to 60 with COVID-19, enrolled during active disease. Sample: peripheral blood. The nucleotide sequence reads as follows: TGTGCCAGCAGCTTTAATACTAGGCAGGGAGGGTATGGCTACACCTTC. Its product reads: CASSFNTRQGGYGYTF.